This T cell receptor (beta chain) is drawn from a study of T-cell memory formation after mild COVID-19. Study-level background: TCR clusters were mostly donor specific.

TCRdb recomputed calls from the 5' RACE reads with MiXCR, one row per CDR3 protein. The sample carries around 120,000 distinct CDR3 sequences, around a sixth recorded once. This clonotype was recorded many times. Germline CDR1 is SGHDT and CDR2 is YYEEEE. There are 13 residues in the CDR3. Unmatched junction bases numbered 3, after V lost 4 bases and J lost 8 bases. Sequencing used PBMCs or a T cell subset sorted from them (not recorded which). The receptor comes from an adult woman who had mild COVID-19 (a few samples of this study predate the infection). Cell type and time point are not known. The genes are TRBV5-6 and TRBJ2-1, with 10 bases matching TRBD2. The CDR3 reads CASSRTSGDEQFF. For the CDR3, the DNA is TGTGCCAGCAGCCGGACTAGCGGTGATGAGCAGTTCTTC.